The 10 T cell receptor beta chains in this list originate from one sample, sequenced in a study of T cell clones after liver transplantation. The table came from immunoSEQ multiplex PCR; TCRdb's copy has only in-frame clones and leaves some out. The profile covers 85,000 to 110,000 clones, with about 86% appearing a single time and 2.5% to 3.5% taken by the ten largest. The sequenced sample was CD4+ T cells from blood, obtained around 44 months after liver transplant. The source is a human patient who received a liver transplant. Some T cells may be transferred from the graft donor.

This clone came up a few times. The J gene is TRBJ1-4, the V gene TRBV6-5; D gene uncertain. Germline V gives CDR1 MNHEY, CDR2 SVGAGI. Trimming removed 8 bases from V and 8 bases from J, with 12 bases in between. There are 12 residues in the CDR3. The CDR3 loop is CASELRREKLFF. The CDR3 coding sequence is TGTGCCAGCGAGCTGAGGAGGGAAAAACTGTTTTTT.

CDR3 amino acids: CASSLGGFNQPQHF. DNA of the CDR3: TGTGCCAGCAGCTTAGGAGGGTTCAATCAGCCCCAGCATTTT. V is TRBV7-2 and J is TRBJ1-5; D gene uncertain. V lost 1 base to trimming and J lost 3 bases, with 7 bases between them. CDR3 length equals 14 residues. Germline V gene data show CDR1 as SGHTA and CDR2 as FQGNSA.

The chain links TRBV11-2 to TRBJ2-7; the match to TRBD2 covers 9 bases. After removal of 5 bases from V and 2 bases from J, the junction contained 10 bases not matched to a gene. Per germline, CDR1 SGHAT and CDR2 FQNNGV. The CDR3 has 16 residues. The CDR3 protein is CASSPRAGGNPYEQYF. For the CDR3, the DNA is TGTGCCAGCAGCCCCCGTGCGGGAGGGAACCCCTACGAGCAGTACTTC. Full variable domain (missing parts from reference TRBV11-2 and TRBJ2-7): EAGVAQSPRYKIIEKRQSVAFWCNPISGHATLYWYQQILGQGPKLLIQFQNNGVVDDSQLPKDRFSAERLKGVDSTLKIQPAKLEDSAVYLCASSPRAGGNPYEQYFGPGTRLTVT.

The V gene is TRBV6-5, the J gene TRBJ1-3, with D unresolved. Trimming removed 6 bases from V and 4 bases from J, with 16 bases in between. CDR1 and CDR2 (germline): MNHEY, SVGAGI. There are 15 residues in the CDR3. CDR3: CASRPRTRDGNTIYF. CDR3 coding DNA: TGTGCCAGCAGACCCCGGACCAGAGACGGAAACACCATATATTTT.

The chain links TRBV19 to TRBJ2-7; 7 nucleotides match TRBD1. Germline V CDR1 and CDR2: LNHDA, SQIVND (reference sequence). J was trimmed by 7 bases and V by 0 bases; bases with no gene match: 3. This CDR3 is built from 13 residues. CDR3 in amino acids: CASSIDRGFEQYF. The CDR3 DNA sequence: TGTGCCAGTAGTATAGACAGGGGGTTTGAGCAGTACTTC.

The gene calls are TRBV30 and TRBJ1-2; unclear D gene. Between the trimmed V and J ends, which lost 3 bases and 8 bases, there was a span of 13 bases. In germline, CDR1 is GTSNPN, CDR2 SVGIG (reference sequence). The CDR3 length is 12 residues. This CDR3 reads CAWRLGMGGYTF. CDR3 in DNA: TGTGCCTGGAGGCTGGGGATGGGCGGCTACACCTTC.

The rearrangement uses TRBV10-1 and TRBJ2-1; 8 bases align to TRBD2. J lost 10 bases, V lost 3 bases, and 14 bases had no gene match. The CDR3 contains 16 residues. Looked up from germline, CDR1 is WNHNN and CDR2 is SYGVQD (reference sequence). CDR3 residues: CASSEGGLAGLGEQFF. Written as DNA, the CDR3 is TGCGCCAGCAGTGAAGGGGGGCTAGCGGGCCTCGGGGAGCAGTTCTTC.

The CDR3 DNA sequence: TGTGCCAGCAGCCCCCTCTGGCGCACAGATACGCAGTATTTT. This gives the protein CASSPLWRTDTQYF. This chain connects TRBV7-3 to TRBJ2-3; D is unclear. Trimming stripped 5 bases from V and 1 base from J, with 10 bases between. This CDR3 has 14 amino acids. CDR1 and CDR2 (germline): SGHTA, FQGTGA. Complete variable domain (other parts from reference TRBV7-3 and TRBJ2-3): GAGVSQTPSNKVTEKGKYVELRCDPISGHTALYWYRQSLGQGPEFLIYFQGTGAADDSGLPNDRFFAVRPEGSVSTLKIQRTERGDSAVYLCASSPLWRTDTQYFGPGTRLTVL.

This chain joins TRBV7-9 and TRBJ2-1, with 8 positions matching TRBD1. CDR3 length: 15 amino acids. The germline V gene has CDR1 SEHNR and CDR2 FQNEAQ (reference sequence). V dropped 4 bases and J dropped 4; count of bases not matched to a gene: 6. The CDR3 loop is CASSSGDRLYNEQFF. The CDR3 DNA reads TGTGCCAGCAGCTCAGGGGACAGGCTATACAATGAGCAGTTCTTC.

This rearrangement joins TRBV7-2 to TRBJ1-5; TRBD1 might be the D (5 bases). Germline values: CDR1 SGHTA, CDR2 FQGNSA. Deletions cut 5 bases from V and 2 bases from J, with 10 bases between. The CDR3 consists of 14 residues. CDR3: CASSAGYGNQPQHF. The CDR3 DNA reads as TGTGCCAGCAGCGCAGGGTATGGCAATCAGCCCCAGCATTTT. The full variable domain, with the rest looked up from reference TRBV7-2 and TRBJ1-5, is GAGVSQSPSNKVTEKGKDVELRCDPISGHTALYWYRQSLGQGLEFLIYFQGNSAPDKSGLPSDRFSAERTGGSVSTLTIQRTQQEDSAVYLCASSAGYGNQPQHFGDGTRLSIL.